This T cell receptor beta chain comes out of a study of T cell repertoires in cytomegalovirus infection. Study results and limitations: Predominance within the ex vivo response was attributable to HLA-C-restricted CMV-specific TCR beta clonotypes. Pooled public TCR beta family frequency picked out CMV carriers with the relevant HLA.

This clonotype was observed a few times. Its antigen is unknown. TCRdb processed the reads anew with MiXCR; each CDR3 protein has one entry. The sample has under 40,000 distinct CDR3 sequences, about 48% seen once. CDR1 is SGHAT, CDR2 FQNNGV, per germline. There are 20 residues in the CDR3. The V segment lost 0 bases and the J segment 0 bases; nucleotides outside the gene matches: 14. The chain links TRBV11-2 to TRBJ2-1; 7 nucleotides match TRBD2. The TCR comes from a human donor in good health (CMV status not recorded). Some clones in this sample may be carry-over from other donors' samples. Sequences were derived from CD8+ T cells from cultured PBMCs, sampled from culture after CMV antigen stimulation. The CDR3 nucleotides read TGTGCCAGCAGCTTAGATCGGGGGGTTGGGCTATATAGCTCCTACAATGAGCAGTTCTTC. It encodes CASSLDRGVGLYSSYNEQFF.